This entry features one T cell receptor beta chain sequence. This CDR3 comprises 12 residues. Germline lookup yields CDR1 MNHNS and CDR2 SASEGT. V gave up 2 bases and J gave up 8 bases; unmatched junction bases: 2. The data originate from a study of blood T cell repertoires in COVID-19. The overall study: Samples taken during acute and convalescent COVID-19 were collected in the United States, Italy and Spain. PBMCs, B-cell-depleted T cells, or T cells provided the cDNA or gDNA that made up the material.

Original handling: Estimates of nucleated cell counts were drawn from the amplification of reference gene primers. The protocol was immunoSEQ multiplex PCR, while the TCRdb copy is restricted to in-frame clones and leaves out a portion. The DNA was the basis for D and trimming; V, J and clone size are from that table. The sample lists about 170,000 clones; around 77% were seen once. The clonotype was recovered from a man between 65 and 79 years old with acute or convalescent COVID-19. The source material was peripheral blood. V gene TRBV6-1 combines with J gene TRBJ1-2, with TRBD1 identical over 7 bases. CDR3 coding DNA: TGTGCCAGCAGTGAAACAGGGGTGGGCTACACCTTC. Translating gives CASSETGVGYTF.